The 2 T cell receptor beta chains below all came from one sample that was sequenced in a study of siplizumab effects on memory and regulatory T cells. Kept together in coculture, the mixed lymphocyte reaction cells spent about six days at 37°C. These receptors have no known antigen. Sequencing used immunoSEQ multiplex PCR; TCRdb keeps in-frame clones, though not all of them. This table has approximately 16,000 clones, approximately 45% appearing once. The sequenced material came from CFSE-low (dividing) CD4+ T cells sorted from an allogeneic mixed lymphocyte reaction. These receptors were taken from a human donor in good health; the cells came from an allogeneic mixed lymphocyte reaction. Some clones in this sample may be carry-over from other donors' samples.

This rearrangement joins TRBV6-6 to TRBJ2-7; D unresolved. This CDR3 contains 12 residues. Trimming removed 6 bases at V and 5 bases at J, with 11 bases between. Germline V gene sequence: CDR1 MNHNY, CDR2 SVGAGI (reference sequence). This chain's CDR3 is CASSPDLNEQYF. The CDR3 nucleotides are TGTGCCAGCAGCCCCGATCTCAACGAGCAGTACTTC.

The CDR3 here is CASSYASPYEQYF. CDR3 nucleotides: TGTGCCAGCAGTTACGCGAGTCCCTACGAGCAGTACTTC. The gene calls are TRBV6-6 and TRBJ2-7; D is unclear. The germline gives CDR1 MNHNY, CDR2 SVGAGI (reference sequence). The CDR3 covers 13 residues. The germline V and J ends were trimmed by 2 bases and 2 bases, with 7 bases remaining between them.